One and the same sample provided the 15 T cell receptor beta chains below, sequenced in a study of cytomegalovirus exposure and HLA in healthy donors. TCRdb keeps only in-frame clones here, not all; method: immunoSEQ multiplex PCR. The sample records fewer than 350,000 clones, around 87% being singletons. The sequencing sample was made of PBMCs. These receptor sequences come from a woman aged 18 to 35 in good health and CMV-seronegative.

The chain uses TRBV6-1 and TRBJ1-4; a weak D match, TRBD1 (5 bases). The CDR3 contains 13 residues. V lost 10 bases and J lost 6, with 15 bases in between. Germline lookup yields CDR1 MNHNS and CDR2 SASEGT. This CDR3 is CATGSGAYEKLFF. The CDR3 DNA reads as TGTGCCACCGGGTCTGGGGCCTATGAAAAACTGTTTTTT.

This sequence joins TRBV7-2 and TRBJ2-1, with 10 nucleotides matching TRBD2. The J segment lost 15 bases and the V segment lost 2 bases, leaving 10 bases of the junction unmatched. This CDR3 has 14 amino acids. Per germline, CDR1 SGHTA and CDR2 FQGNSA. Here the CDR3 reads CASSLLLLAGDPFF. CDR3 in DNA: TGTGCCAGCAGCTTATTACTGCTAGCGGGAGACCCGTTCTTC.

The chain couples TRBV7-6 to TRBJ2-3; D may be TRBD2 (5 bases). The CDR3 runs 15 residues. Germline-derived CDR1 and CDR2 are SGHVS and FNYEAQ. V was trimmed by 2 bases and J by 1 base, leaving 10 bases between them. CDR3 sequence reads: CASSLSSGGTDTQYF. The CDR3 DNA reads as TGTGCCAGCAGCTTATCGAGCGGTGGCACAGATACGCAGTATTTT. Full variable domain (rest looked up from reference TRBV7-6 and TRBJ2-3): GAGVSQSPRYKVTKRGQDVALRCDPISGHVSLYWYRQALGQGPEFLTYFNYEAQQDKSGLPNDRFSAERPEGSISTLTIQRTEQRDSAMYRCASSLSSGGTDTQYFGPGTRLTVL.

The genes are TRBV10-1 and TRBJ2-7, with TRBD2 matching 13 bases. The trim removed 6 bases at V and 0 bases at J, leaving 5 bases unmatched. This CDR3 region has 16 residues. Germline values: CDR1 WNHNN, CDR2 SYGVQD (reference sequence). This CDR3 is CASRSGLAGLSYEQYF. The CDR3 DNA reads TGCGCCAGCAGATCGGGACTAGCGGGACTCTCCTACGAGCAGTACTTC.

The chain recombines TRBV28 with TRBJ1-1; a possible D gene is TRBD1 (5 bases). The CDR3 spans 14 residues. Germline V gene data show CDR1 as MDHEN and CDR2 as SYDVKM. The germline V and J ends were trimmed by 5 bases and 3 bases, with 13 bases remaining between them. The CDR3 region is CASSAGRKYTEAFF. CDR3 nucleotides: TGTGCCAGCAGTGCGGGACGCAAATACACTGAAGCTTTCTTT.

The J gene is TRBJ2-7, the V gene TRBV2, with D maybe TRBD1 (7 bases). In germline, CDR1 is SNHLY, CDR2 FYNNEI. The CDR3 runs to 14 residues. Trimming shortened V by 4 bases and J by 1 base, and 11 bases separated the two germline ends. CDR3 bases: TGTGCCAGCAGTGGCGGGACAGCTTCCTACGAGCAGTACTTC. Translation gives CASSGGTASYEQYF.

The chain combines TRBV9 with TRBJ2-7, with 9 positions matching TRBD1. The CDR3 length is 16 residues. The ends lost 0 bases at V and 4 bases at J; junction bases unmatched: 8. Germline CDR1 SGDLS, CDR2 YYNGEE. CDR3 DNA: TGTGCCAGCAGCGTAGGGAATCGGGACAGGGATTACGAGCAGTACTTC. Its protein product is CASSVGNRDRDYEQYF.

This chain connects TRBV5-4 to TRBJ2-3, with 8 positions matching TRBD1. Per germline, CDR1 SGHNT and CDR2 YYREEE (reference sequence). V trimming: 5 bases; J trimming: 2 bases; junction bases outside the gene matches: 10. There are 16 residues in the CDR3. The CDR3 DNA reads TGTGCCAGCAGTCGGCGGGGACAGGCATACACAGATACGCAGTATTTT. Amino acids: CASSRRGQAYTDTQYF.

The CDR3 DNA reads as TGTGCCAGTAGTATTCTGACAGGCAGTTTGAACACTGAAGCTTTCTTT. Translated: CASSILTGSLNTEAFF. The V and J genes are TRBV19 and TRBJ1-1; TRBD1 might be the D (6 bases). The CDR3 contains 16 residues. Germline V gene sequence: CDR1 LNHDA, CDR2 SQIVND (reference sequence). Trimming removed 3 bases at V and 0 bases at J, with 14 bases between.

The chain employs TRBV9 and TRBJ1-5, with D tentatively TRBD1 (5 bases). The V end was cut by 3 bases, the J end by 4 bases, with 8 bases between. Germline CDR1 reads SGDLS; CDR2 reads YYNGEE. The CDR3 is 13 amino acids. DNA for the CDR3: TGTGCCAGCAGCGGGGGGGTGAATCAGCCCCAGCATTTT. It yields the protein CASSGGVNQPQHF.

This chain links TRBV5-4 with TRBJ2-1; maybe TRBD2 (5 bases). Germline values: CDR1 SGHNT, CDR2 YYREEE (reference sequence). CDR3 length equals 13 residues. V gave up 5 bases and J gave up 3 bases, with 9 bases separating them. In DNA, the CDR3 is TGTGCCAGCAGTTCTACTAGCTACAATGAGCAGTTCTTC. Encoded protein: CASSSTSYNEQFF. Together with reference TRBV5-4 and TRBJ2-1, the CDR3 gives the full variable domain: ETGVTQSPTHLIKTRGQQVTLRCSSQSGHNTVSWYQQALGQGPQFIFQYYREEENGRGNFPPRFSGLQFPNYSSELNVNALELDDSALYLCASSSTSYNEQFFGPGTRLTVL.

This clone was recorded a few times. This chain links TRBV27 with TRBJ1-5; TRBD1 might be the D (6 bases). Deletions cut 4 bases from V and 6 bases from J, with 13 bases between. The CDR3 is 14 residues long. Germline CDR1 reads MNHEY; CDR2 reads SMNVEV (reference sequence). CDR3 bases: TGTGCCAGCAGTTCAGGGGCTGGGGTTCAGCCCCAGCATTTT. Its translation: CASSSGAGVQPQHF.

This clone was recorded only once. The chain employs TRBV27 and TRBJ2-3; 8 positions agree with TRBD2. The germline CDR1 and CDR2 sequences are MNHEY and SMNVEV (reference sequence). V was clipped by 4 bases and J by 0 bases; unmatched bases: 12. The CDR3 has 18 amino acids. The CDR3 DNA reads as TGTGCCAGCAGTTCCCTCACCGAGCGGGAGCGGAGCACAGATACGCAGTATTTT. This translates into CASSSLTERERSTDTQYF.

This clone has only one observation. CDR3 protein: CASSSSVTQYF. CDR3 bases: TGTGCCAGCAGCAGCAGCGTAACGCAGTATTTT. The chain carries TRBV7-6 and TRBJ2-3, with D unresolved. Germline V gene sequence: CDR1 SGHVS, CDR2 FNYEAQ. This CDR3 has 11 amino acids. V was shortened by 5 bases and J by 9 bases, with 9 bases between the two germline ends. Based on the CDR3 plus reference TRBV7-6 and TRBJ2-3, the full variable domain is GAGVSQSPRYKVTKRGQDVALRCDPISGHVSLYWYRQALGQGPEFLTYFNYEAQQDKSGLPNDRFSAERPEGSISTLTIQRTEQRDSAMYRCASSSSVTQYFGPGTRLTVL.

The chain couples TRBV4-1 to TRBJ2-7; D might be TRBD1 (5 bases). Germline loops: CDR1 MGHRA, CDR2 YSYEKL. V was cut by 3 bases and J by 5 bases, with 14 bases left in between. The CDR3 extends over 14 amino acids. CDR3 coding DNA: TGCGCCAGCAGCCAGGGGTGGGTAGGGGACGAGCAGTACTTC. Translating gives CASSQGWVGDEQYF.